One sample yielded the 20 T cell receptor beta chains listed below, sequenced in a study of response to subunit inactivated influenza vaccine. TCRdb redid the calling of the RT-PCR reads with MiXCR, one entry per CDR3 protein. The profile covers about 780,000 distinct CDR3 sequences, with under 20% appearing a single time and approximately 10% taken by the ten largest. The input for sequencing was PBMCs from blood, taken approximately 5 days after vaccination. These receptors were collected from a middle-aged man who received an inactivated influenza vaccine.

To note about this clonotype: This may be a read error: a much more frequent sequence differs by one nucleotide. The chain recombines TRBV5-1 with TRBJ1-5; 7 bases map to TRBD1. This CDR3 region has 15 residues. The germline V gene has CDR1 SGHRS and CDR2 YFSETQ. With V trimmed by 1 base and J by 0 bases, 1 base remained unmatched. The CDR3 DNA sequence: TGCGCCAGCAGCTTGACAGGGGATAGCAATCAGCCCCAGCATTTT. The encoded protein is CASSLTGDSNQPQHF. The full variable domain, with the rest looked up from reference TRBV5-1 and TRBJ1-5, is KAGVTQTPRYLIKTRGQQVTLSCSPISGHRSVSWYQQTPGQGLQFLFEYFSETQRNKGNFPGRFSGRQFSNSRSEMNVSTLELGDSALYLCASSLTGDSNQPQHFGDGTRLSIL.

This clonotype was seen only a few times. V and J are TRBV5-1 and TRBJ2-5; 15 nucleotides line up with TRBD2. Germline CDR1 reads SGHRS; CDR2 reads YFSETQ. This CDR3 spans 18 amino acids. Germline trimming cut 2 bases from V and 5 bases from J; bases unmatched to any gene: 10. CDR3 residues: CASSFGGLAGGQGETQYF. In DNA, the CDR3 is TGCGCCAGCAGCTTCGGTGGACTAGCGGGAGGGCAAGGGGAGACCCAGTACTTC.

The chain combines TRBV19 with TRBJ2-7; 9 nucleotides agree with TRBD2. The CDR3 totals 15 residues. Germline V gene data show CDR1 as LNHDA and CDR2 as SQIVND (reference sequence). After removal of 3 bases from V and 3 bases from J, the junction contained 6 bases not matched to a gene. CDR3 residues: CASSIRLAVLYEQYF. CDR3 sequence (DNA): TGTGCCAGTAGTATCAGACTAGCGGTCCTCTACGAGCAGTACTTC.

The V and J genes are TRBV20-1 and TRBJ2-7, with D unresolved. Trimming removed 5 bases at V and 3 bases at J, with 11 bases between. The CDR3 has 12 residues. The germline V gene encodes CDR1 DFQATT and CDR2 SNEGSKA (reference sequence). Here the CDR3 reads CSAPGLRYEQYF. The CDR3 nucleotides read TGCAGTGCTCCGGGCCTCCGCTACGAGCAGTACTTC.

This clonotype was observed a handful of times. The chain uses TRBV20-1 and TRBJ1-1; TRBD1 aligns across 7 bases. Germline-derived CDR1 and CDR2 are DFQATT and SNEGSKA (reference sequence). The CDR3 runs 14 residues. V lost 5 bases to trimming and J lost 0 bases; unmatched junction nucleotides: 6. The CDR3 DNA is TGCAGTGCTCCCGAGGGGGCATTGAACACTGAAGCTTTCTTT. Its protein is CSAPEGALNTEAFF.

The CDR3 region is CASIRTSGTLYNEQFF. The CDR3 bases are TGTGCCAGCATTAGGACTAGCGGGACCCTCTACAATGAGCAGTTCTTC. The chain recombines TRBV7-2 with TRBJ2-1; 12 bases align to TRBD2. Trimming cost V 7 bases and J 3 bases; bases outside gene matches: 7. CDR1 is SGHTA, CDR2 FQGNSA, per germline. The CDR3 sequence is 16 residues long.

This clonotype was seen a few times. The chain joins TRBV4-2 to TRBJ2-5; D might be TRBD1 or TRBD2, each matching 5 bases. Germline assignment: CDR1 LGHNA and CDR2 YNFKEQ. Trimming removed 0 bases from V and 5 bases from J, with 16 bases in between. CDR3 size: 16 residues. The CDR3 region has the DNA TGTGCCAGCAGCCAAGATTTTAGAGGGACGTACGAGACCCAGTACTTC. Protein sequence: CASSQDFRGTYETQYF.

The gene calls are TRBV5-8 and TRBJ2-5, with D hard to call. V gave up 0 bases and J gave up 4 bases, with 13 bases separating them. This CDR3 is 15 amino acids long. Germline CDR1 is SGHTS and CDR2 is YDEGEE. CDR3 bases: TGTGCCAGCAGCTTGGAAGGAAGTATGGGAGAGACCCAGTACTTC. Residues: CASSLEGSMGETQYF.

Only one count was recorded for this clonotype. This chain joins TRBV10-3 and TRBJ2-3; D is undetermined. V was clipped by 3 bases and J by 0 bases, with 7 bases between them. Per germline, CDR1 ENHRY and CDR2 SYGVKD. The CDR3 extends over 14 amino acids. This CDR3 is CAISDKHSTDTQYF. The CDR3 DNA sequence: TGTGCCATCAGTGATAAGCATAGCACAGATACGCAGTATTTT.

This sequence joins TRBV7-2 and TRBJ2-5, with TRBD2 matching over 12 bases. This CDR3 is built from 16 residues. Germline-derived CDR1 and CDR2 are SGHTA and FQGNSA. Trimming cost V 6 bases and J 5 bases; bases outside gene matches: 10. CDR3 DNA: TGTGCCAGCAGTTTAACGCGACTAGCGGGAGACGAGACCCAGTACTTC. Translated, it gives CASSLTRLAGDETQYF.

The V call is TRBV7-2, the J call TRBJ2-3; 12 bases agree with TRBD2. The junction had 8 bases not matched to a gene; V was cut back by 1 base and J by 12 bases. Germline V gene sequence: CDR1 SGHTA, CDR2 FQGNSA. The CDR3 loop spans 15 amino acids. CDR3 loop: CASSLDPSGRAYQYF. For the CDR3, the DNA is TGTGCCAGCAGCTTAGATCCTAGCGGGAGGGCCTATCAGTATTTT. Filled out from reference TRBV7-2 and TRBJ2-3, the complete variable domain reads GAGVSQSPSNKVTEKGKDVELRCDPISGHTALYWYRQSLGQGLEFLIYFQGNSAPDKSGLPSDRFSAERTGGSVSTLTIQRTQQEDSAVYLCASSLDPSGRAYQYFGPGTRLTVL.

This clonotype was recorded a few times. The chain employs TRBV5-6 and TRBJ2-2, with D possibly being TRBD1 (6 bases). The germline CDR1 and CDR2 sequences are SGHDT and YYEEEE. V was cut by 0 bases and J by 0 bases, with 9 bases left in between. This CDR3 contains 16 residues. CDR3 in DNA: TGTGCCAGCAGCTTGGGGGGGCGTCCGAACACCGGGGAGCTGTTTTTT. Amino acid sequence: CASSLGGRPNTGELFF. Looking up the rest from reference TRBV5-6 and TRBJ2-2 gives the full variable domain: DAGVTQSPTHLIKTRGQQVTLRCSPKSGHDTVSWYQQALGQGPQFIFQYYEEEERQRGNFPDRFSGHQFPNYSSELNVNALLLGDSALYLCASSLGGRPNTGELFFGEGSRLTVL.

The chain carries TRBV20-1 and TRBJ2-7; unclear D gene. This CDR3 region has 13 residues. V dropped 5 bases and J dropped 2 bases, with 13 bases sitting between them. Germline loops: CDR1 DFQATT, CDR2 SNEGSKA (reference sequence). CDR3 residues: CSASGLHTYEQYF. As DNA, the CDR3 is TGCAGTGCTTCTGGGTTACATACCTACGAGCAGTACTTC.

This clonotype appeared many times. V and J are TRBV12-3 or TRBV12-4 and TRBJ1-5; no firm D call. V lost 3 bases, J lost 0 bases, and 15 bases lay in between. The CDR3 is 17 residues long. The CDR3 loop reads CASSFGWVGNSNQPQHF. CDR3 in DNA: TGTGCCAGCAGTTTTGGGTGGGTAGGTAATAGCAATCAGCCCCAGCATTTT.

This clonotype came up a few times. The chain recombines TRBV5-1 with TRBJ2-1; D is possibly TRBD1 (6 bases). V shed 4 bases and J shed 6 bases, with 17 bases lying between them. Germline CDR1 and CDR2: SGHRS and YFSETQ. The CDR3 spans 15 residues. The CDR3 coding sequence is TGCGCCAGCAGCGCCGGGACAAGCTGGGTCAATGAGCAGTTCTTC. Its protein is CASSAGTSWVNEQFF.

Notes on this clonotype: A much larger clone lies one base from this, so it may be a read error. This chain uses TRBV6-2 or TRBV6-3 with TRBJ1-1, with no clear D. The length of the CDR3 is 14 residues. Germline lookup yields CDR1 MNHEY and CDR2 SVGEGT. The CDR3 loop is CVSSYGRMNTEAFF. DNA of the CDR3: TGTGTCAGCAGTTACGGGAGGATGAACACTGAAGCTTTCTTT.

This clonotype was observed a few times. The gene calls are TRBV11-2 and TRBJ2-3, with D hard to call. The CDR3 contains 13 residues. Trimming removed 0 bases from V and 4 bases from J, with 5 bases in between. Germline-derived CDR1 and CDR2 are SGHAT and FQNNGV. DNA of the CDR3: TGTGCCAGCAGCTTAGATCTACCAGATACGCAGTATTTT. Translation gives CASSLDLPDTQYF. Combining the CDR3 with reference TRBV11-2 and TRBJ2-3 gives the whole variable domain EAGVAQSPRYKIIEKRQSVAFWCNPISGHATLYWYQQILGQGPKLLIQFQNNGVVDDSQLPKDRFSAERLKGVDSTLKIQPAKLEDSAVYLCASSLDLPDTQYFGPGTRLTVL.

This rearrangement joins TRBV12-3 or TRBV12-4 to TRBJ1-4; D is perhaps TRBD1 (6 bases). This CDR3 contains 16 residues. Deletions cut 6 bases from V and 4 bases from J, with 18 bases between. CDR3 residues: CASSPSIGGNNEKLFF. In DNA, the CDR3 is TGTGCCAGCAGCCCAAGTATAGGGGGAAATAATGAAAAACTGTTTTTT.

This clonotype was detected only a few times. CDR3: CASSARQGFSYNEQFF. The CDR3 DNA reads TGTGCCAGCAGTGCCCGACAGGGCTTCTCCTACAATGAGCAGTTCTTC. V and J are TRBV12-3 or TRBV12-4 and TRBJ2-1; TRBD1 matches 7 bases. Unmatched junction bases numbered 7, after V lost 5 bases and J lost 0 bases. The CDR3 has 16 residues.

This clonotype showed up just a few times. The rearrangement links TRBV27 to TRBJ1-2; D remains unclear. This CDR3 comprises 16 residues. The germline V gene encodes CDR1 MNHEY and CDR2 SMNVEV (reference sequence). V dropped 3 bases and J dropped 0 bases, with 14 bases sitting between them. The DNA of the CDR3 is TGTGCCAGCAGTTTTATGATCGGGCCAGCTAACTATGGCTACACCTTC. Its translation: CASSFMIGPANYGYTF.